The 30 T cell receptor beta chains below were found in one sample sequenced in a study of blood T cells in healthy people across ages. Primed by a sample-barcoded 5' primer and a J-beta primer mix, a second PCR proceeded for about 6 to 11 cycles. TCRdb re-derived calls from the 5' RACE reads in MiXCR, one entry per CDR3 protein. The repertoire holds roughly 2 million distinct CDR3 sequences, with around half as singletons. The sequenced sample was blood. These TCRs come from a woman between 35 and 50 years old in good health.

This rearrangement joins TRBV11-2 to TRBJ2-1; D is perhaps TRBD2 (6 bases). Germline V gene sequence: CDR1 SGHAT, CDR2 FQNNGV. The CDR3 runs 18 residues. Trimming stripped 4 bases from V and 4 bases from J, with 23 bases between. The CDR3 DNA sequence: TGTGCCAGCAGCTCCTTGCGGGATTTCCCTTTGTTATACAATGAGCAGTTCTTC. Amino acid sequence: CASSSLRDFPLLYNEQFF.

This clonotype occurred a few times. The CDR3 sequence: CASSYSGEAKGIQYF. The CDR3 DNA follows: TGTGCCAGCAGTTACTCAGGGGAGGCTAAAGGCATTCAGTACTTC. The chain employs TRBV6-5 and TRBJ2-4, with a possible D match to TRBD2 (6 bases). CDR3 length: 15 amino acids. Between the trimmed V and J ends, which lost 0 bases and 9 bases, there was a span of 15 bases. Germline V gene lookup returns CDR1 MNHEY and CDR2 SVGAGI.

The chain uses TRBV6-4 and TRBJ2-3, with D possibly being TRBD2 (6 bases). Germline V gene data show CDR1 as MRHNA and CDR2 as SNTAGT. The length of the CDR3 is 14 residues. The ends were cut back, 2 bases at V and 2 bases at J, with 8 bases in the middle. In DNA, the CDR3 is TGTGCCAGCAGTGACAGGGACTTCACAGATACGCAGTATTTT. Translating gives CASSDRDFTDTQYF.

The chain links TRBV5-5 to TRBJ1-4; D is unclear. The CDR3 extends over 14 amino acids. Per germline, CDR1 SGHKS and CDR2 YYEKEE (reference sequence). The V gene lost 0 bases and the J gene lost 4 bases, with 7 bases spanning the gap. Here the CDR3 DNA reads TGTGCCAGCAGCTTGGTGGAGTTTAATGAAAAACTGTTTTTT. Amino acid sequence: CASSLVEFNEKLFF. The full variable domain, in which reference TRBV5-5 and TRBJ1-4 provide the parts outside the CDR3, is DAGVTQSPTHLIKTRGQQVTLRCSPISGHKSVSWYQQVLGQGPQFIFQYYEKEERGRGNFPDRFSARQFPNYSSELNVNALLLGDSALYLCASSLVEFNEKLFFGSGTQLSVL.

This clonotype was counted a few times. The V call is TRBV5-1, the J call TRBJ2-1; 8 positions agree with TRBD2. Germline CDR1 SGHRS, CDR2 YFSETQ. Germline trimming cut 3 bases from V and 4 bases from J; bases unmatched to any gene: 12. The CDR3 contains 17 residues. CDR3 sequence (DNA): TGCGCCAGCAGCTGGGATGTAAGCGGGGGACGATACAATGAGCAGTTCTTC. It is translated as CASSWDVSGGRYNEQFF.

This clonotype was counted only a few times. The chain carries TRBV11-2 and TRBJ1-5; TRBD1 matches at 11 bases. CDR1 is SGHAT and CDR2 is FQNNGV in the germline V gene. The length of the CDR3 is 21 residues. Trimming at V came to 4 bases and at J to 6 bases, leaving 23 bases not matched to a gene. The CDR3 is CASSSLIRDRGRVRKGQPQHF. Here the CDR3 DNA reads TGTGCCAGCAGCTCACTCATCCGGGACAGGGGGAGAGTGCGGAAAGGTCAGCCCCAGCATTTT.

This clonotype appeared a few times. This chain links TRBV6-5 with TRBJ2-5, with 7 bases fitting TRBD1. The CDR3 has 12 amino acids. Per germline, CDR1 MNHEY and CDR2 SVGAGI. With 11 bases clipped from V and 2 bases from J, the junction kept 5 bases outside the gene matches. In DNA, the CDR3 is TGTGCCGGGGGACAGACACAAGAGACCCAGTACTTC. Its translation is CAGGQTQETQYF.

This chain uses TRBV6-1 with TRBJ2-5, with 8 bases lining up with TRBD1. The closer fit of TRBJ2-7 to the DNA end suggests the J call may be wrong. CDR1 and CDR2 from the germline V gene are MNHNS and SASEGT. The CDR3 is 13 residues long. CDR3 sequence: CASSVAGGGEQYF. The CDR3 DNA sequence: TGTGCCAGCAGTGTAGCAGGGGGCGGCGAGCAGTACTTC.

The table lists this clonotype with a few counts. The V call is TRBV15, the J call TRBJ2-7; 9 bases line up with TRBD1. Germline lookup yields CDR1 LNHNV and CDR2 YYDKDF (reference sequence). This CDR3 has 14 residues. Trimming removed 5 bases from V and 1 base from J; junction bases left unmatched: 3. CDR3 loop: CATSAGTGSYEQYF. The CDR3 region has the DNA TGTGCCACCAGCGCCGGGACAGGGTCCTACGAGCAGTACTTC.

V gene TRBV7-9 combines with J gene TRBJ1-5; D is unclear. V was pared by 4 bases and J by 5 bases, with 9 bases between. Germline values: CDR1 SEHNR, CDR2 FQNEAQ (reference sequence). This CDR3 comprises 13 residues. The DNA of the CDR3 is TGTGCCAGCAGCTCACATGGCGATCAGCCCCAGCATTTT. This codes for CASSSHGDQPQHF.

The rearrangement uses TRBV11-2 and TRBJ2-2; no clear D. From germline, CDR1 is SGHAT and CDR2 FQNNGV. Trimming took 3 bases from V and 5 from J, leaving 10 bases between them. The CDR3 extends over 14 amino acids. The CDR3 sequence: CASSFIGRTGELFF. DNA of the CDR3: TGTGCCAGCAGCTTTATTGGTCGTACCGGGGAGCTGTTTTTT.

The gene calls are TRBV4-3 and TRBJ1-6; D not resolved. This CDR3 region has 18 residues. From germline, CDR1 is LGHNA and CDR2 YSLEER. The V end lost 0 bases, the J end lost 0 bases, and 12 bases lay between the germline ends. The CDR3 region has the DNA TGCGCCAGCAGCCAAGATCGCGTATCGGGCTCCTATAATTCACCCCTCCACTTT. Translated, it gives CASSQDRVSGSYNSPLHF.

A few counts support this clonotype. The rearrangement uses TRBV2 and TRBJ2-1; 9 bases match TRBD2. CDR1 and CDR2 (germline): SNHLY, FYNNEI. This CDR3 comprises 17 residues. After removal of 6 bases from V and 6 bases from J, the junction contained 15 bases not matched to a gene. This chain's CDR3 is CASRGRGLRGGFNEQFF. The CDR3 coding sequence is TGTGCCAGCAGGGGCCGAGGTTTGCGGGGGGGCTTCAATGAGCAGTTCTTC.

Ten or more counts support this clonotype. This sequence joins TRBV20-1 and TRBJ2-5; D gene unclear. This CDR3 comprises 13 residues. Trimming shortened V by 0 bases and J by 4 bases, and 9 bases separated the two germline ends. CDR1 and CDR2 (germline): DFQATT, SNEGSKA (reference sequence). The CDR3 here is CSARDYWSETQYF. The CDR3 DNA reads TGCAGTGCTAGAGATTATTGGTCAGAGACCCAGTACTTC.

The chain links TRBV7-2 to TRBJ2-1; D might be TRBD2 (5 bases). Germline V gene lookup returns CDR1 SGHTA and CDR2 FQGNSA. The CDR3 extends over 13 amino acids. V gave up 3 bases and J gave up 5 bases, with 8 bases separating them. The CDR3 DNA sequence: TGTGCCAGCAGCTTCCGGGGTGACAATGAGCAGTTCTTC. Its protein product is CASSFRGDNEQFF.

This clonotype was counted between two and nine times. CDR3 residues: CASSYSKTDRGMREYF. The CDR3 DNA reads as TGTGCCAGCAGTTACTCCAAAACAGACAGGGGGATGCGTGAGTACTTC. This chain uses TRBV6-5 with TRBJ2-7, with TRBD1 matching 9 bases. J lost 11 bases, V lost 0 bases, and 14 bases had no gene match. The CDR3 contains 16 residues. Germline-derived CDR1 and CDR2 are MNHEY and SVGAGI.

The chain employs TRBV7-6 and TRBJ2-1; 8 bases are a match to TRBD2. CDR1 and CDR2 (germline): SGHVS, FNYEAQ. Trimming at V came to 5 bases and at J to 8 bases, leaving 11 bases not matched to a gene. The CDR3 contains 15 residues. Here the CDR3 reads CASSPRTSSGHEQFF. As DNA, the CDR3 is TGTGCCAGCAGCCCGCGGACTAGCTCGGGCCATGAGCAGTTCTTC.

The rearrangement joins TRBV11-2 to TRBJ2-7, with a tentative D call TRBD1 (6 bases). Germline V lookup: CDR1 SGHAT, CDR2 FQNNGV. The CDR3 is 16 amino acids. The germline V and J ends were trimmed by 0 bases and 0 bases, with 12 bases remaining between them. CDR3 sequence (DNA): TGTGCCAGCAGCTTAGAGACAGGTCCGTACTCCTACGAGCAGTACTTC. Amino acids: CASSLETGPYSYEQYF.

This sequence joins TRBV28 and TRBJ1-5, with a weak D call TRBD1 (6 bases). The CDR3 has 15 amino acids. Germline V gives CDR1 MDHEN, CDR2 SYDVKM. V shed 4 bases and J shed 2 bases, with 12 bases lying between them. The CDR3 sequence: CASSWEDRGNQPQHF. DNA for the CDR3: TGTGCCAGCAGTTGGGAGGACAGAGGCAATCAGCCCCAGCATTTT. Supplemented by reference TRBV28 and TRBJ1-5, the full variable domain reads DVKVTQSSRYLVKRTGEKVFLECVQDMDHENMFWYRQDPGLGLRLIYFSYDVKMKEKGDIPEGYSVSREKKERFSLILESASTNQTSMYLCASSWEDRGNQPQHFGDGTRLSIL.

The sample holds a few counts of this clonotype. The rearrangement joins TRBV20-1 to TRBJ1-2, with TRBD1 identical over 7 bases. Germline CDR1 is DFQATT and CDR2 is SNEGSKA (reference sequence). Losses at the gene ends were 6 bases for V and 8 bases for J; bases not matched to a gene: 9. The CDR3 runs to 12 residues. For the CDR3, the DNA is TGCAGTGCCCCGGACAGGATATGGGGCTACACCTTC. Translation gives CSAPDRIWGYTF.

The chain uses TRBV7-2 and TRBJ2-7, with TRBD2 as a possible D gene (6 bases). Germline V gives CDR1 SGHTA, CDR2 FQGNSA. V shed 2 bases and J shed 3 bases, with 11 bases lying between them. CDR3 length: 14 residues. The CDR3: CASSLNGGIYEQYF. In DNA, the CDR3 is TGTGCCAGCAGCTTAAATGGGGGGATCTACGAGCAGTACTTC.

The V gene is TRBV7-8, the J gene TRBJ2-1, with D perhaps matching TRBD2 (6 bases). Germline CDR1 and CDR2: SGHVS and FQNEAQ. The CDR3 loop spans 16 amino acids. V gave up 1 base and J gave up 6 bases, with 16 bases separating them. The CDR3 is CASSLEWRGWGNEQFF. The CDR3 DNA is TGTGCCAGCAGCTTAGAGTGGCGGGGATGGGGCAATGAGCAGTTCTTC.

The genes are TRBV6-2 or TRBV6-3 and TRBJ2-1, with TRBD1 identical over 8 bases. V shed 6 bases and J 6 bases; nucleotides not matched to a gene: 10. CDR1 and CDR2 (germline): MNHEY, SVGEGT. The CDR3 is made up of 15 amino acids. CDR3 amino acids: CASRGTGGLSNEQFF. For the CDR3, the DNA is TGTGCCAGCAGGGGTACAGGGGGGTTAAGCAATGAGCAGTTCTTC.

This sequence joins TRBV13 and TRBJ2-1; D unresolved. The CDR3 has 14 amino acids. The germline V gene has CDR1 PRHDT and CDR2 FYEKMQ (reference sequence). V shed 0 bases and J shed 6 bases, with 9 bases lying between them. The CDR3 sequence: CASSLGRRINEQFF. CDR3 coding DNA: TGTGCCAGCAGCTTAGGTAGACGTATCAATGAGCAGTTCTTC.

In this sample, this clonotype turned up a few times. V and J are TRBV6-2 or TRBV6-3 and TRBJ1-2, with TRBD1 matching over 7 bases. The CDR3 consists of 17 residues. The V gene's germline CDR1 is MNHEY and CDR2 SVGEGT. V lost 2 bases and J lost 2; bases outside the gene matches: 11. CDR3 in DNA: TGTGCCAGCAGTTACACCCGGACAGGACAAGAGAACTATGGCTACACCTTC. The encoded protein is CASSYTRTGQENYGYTF.

The chain is built from TRBV27 and TRBJ2-3; a weak D match, TRBD1 (6 bases). V was shortened by 7 bases and J by 0 bases, with 11 bases between the two germline ends. The CDR3 covers 14 residues. Germline V gene lookup returns CDR1 MNHEY and CDR2 SMNVEV (reference sequence). The CDR3 loop is CASTWTASTDTQYF. The CDR3 DNA is TGTGCCAGCACTTGGACAGCTAGCACAGATACGCAGTATTTT.

In its sample, this clonotype was seen a few times. The chain links TRBV6-5 to TRBJ1-5; D not resolved. The V gene's germline CDR1 is MNHEY and CDR2 SVGAGI. This CDR3 region has 13 residues. V lost 6 bases to trimming and J lost 6 bases, with 12 bases between them. For the CDR3, the DNA is TGTGCCAGCAGCCGAGAGAGACGTCAGCCCCAGCATTTT. It is translated as CASSRERRQPQHF.

The chain has TRBV27 and TRBJ2-1; 7 bases map to TRBD2. Germline CDR1 reads MNHEY; CDR2 reads SMNVEV (reference sequence). The J segment lost 7 bases and the V segment lost 5 bases, leaving 20 bases of the junction unmatched. The length of the CDR3 is 18 residues. The CDR3 DNA reads as TGTGCCAGCAGTCCTTCATTAGCGGGTCCCGTGTCGATAAATGAGCAGTTCTTC. It yields the protein CASSPSLAGPVSINEQFF.

The sample holds one count of this clonotype. The J gene is TRBJ1-2, the V gene TRBV11-2, with D possibly being TRBD1 (5 bases). CDR3 length: 15 amino acids. Trimming removed 5 bases from V and 5 bases from J, with 18 bases in between. Germline V gene lookup returns CDR1 SGHAT and CDR2 FQNNGV. The CDR3 sequence is CASSPTSRAEYGYTF. The CDR3 DNA is TGTGCCAGCAGCCCGACGTCCAGGGCCGAATATGGCTACACCTTC. The full variable domain, in which reference TRBV11-2 and TRBJ1-2 provide the parts outside the CDR3, is EAGVAQSPRYKIIEKRQSVAFWCNPISGHATLYWYQQILGQGPKLLIQFQNNGVVDDSQLPKDRFSAERLKGVDSTLKIQPAKLEDSAVYLCASSPTSRAEYGYTFGSGTRLTVV.

This clonotype was recorded a few times. The chain uses TRBV20-1 and TRBJ1-6, with D possibly TRBD1 on 6 matching bases. V was clipped by 5 bases and J by 7 bases, with 9 bases between them. There are 12 residues in the CDR3. In germline, CDR1 is DFQATT, CDR2 SNEGSKA (reference sequence). In nucleotides, the CDR3 is TGCAGTGCTGGGGACAAGAATTCACCCCTCCACTTT. Its translation: CSAGDKNSPLHF.